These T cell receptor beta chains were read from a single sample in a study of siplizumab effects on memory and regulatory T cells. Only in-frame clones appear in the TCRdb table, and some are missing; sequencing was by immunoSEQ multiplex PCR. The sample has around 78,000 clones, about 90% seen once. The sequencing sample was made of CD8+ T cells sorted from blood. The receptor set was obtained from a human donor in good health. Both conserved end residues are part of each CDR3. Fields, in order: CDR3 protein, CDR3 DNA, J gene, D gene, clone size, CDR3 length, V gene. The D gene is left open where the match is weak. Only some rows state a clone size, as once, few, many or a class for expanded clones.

CDR3aa: CTSSYSWGGARETQYF; CDR3nt: TGTACCAGCAGTTACTCATGGGGGGGGGCTAGGGAGACCCAGTACTTC; j_gene: TRBJ2-5; d_gene: NA; abundance: once; len: 16; v_gene: TRBV6-6
CDR3aa: CASTGGFNQPQHF; CDR3nt: TGTGCCAGCACAGGGGGTTTCAATCAGCCCCAGCATTTT; j_gene: TRBJ1-5; d_gene: TRBD1; abundance: NA; len: 13; v_gene: TRBV19
CDR3aa: CASSYLAGGPTYEQYF; CDR3nt: TGTGCCAGTAGTTACCTAGCGGGAGGGCCCACCTACGAGCAGTACTTC; j_gene: TRBJ2-7; d_gene: TRBD2; abundance: NA; len: 16; v_gene: TRBV19
CDR3aa: CASSAGPWPQHF; CDR3nt: TGTGCCAGCAGTGCGGGGCCCTGGCCCCAGCATTTT; j_gene: TRBJ1-5; d_gene: NA; abundance: NA; len: 12; v_gene: TRBV2
CDR3aa: CASSQDTTGYFEKLFF; CDR3nt: TGCGCCAGCAGCCAAGACACTACAGGGTATTTTGAAAAACTGTTTTTT; j_gene: TRBJ1-4; d_gene: NA; abundance: NA; len: 16; v_gene: TRBV4-1
CDR3aa: CASSYGQGGYEQYF; CDR3nt: TGTGCCAGCAGTTACGGGCAGGGTGGCTACGAGCAGTACTTC; j_gene: TRBJ2-7; d_gene: NA; abundance: NA; len: 14; v_gene: TRBV6-5
CDR3aa: CASSLGTITTDTQYF; CDR3nt: TGTGCCAGCAGCTTAGGGACTATTACCACAGATACGCAGTATTTT; j_gene: TRBJ2-3; d_gene: NA; abundance: NA; len: 15; v_gene: TRBV7-2
CDR3aa: CASSLALNTEAFF; CDR3nt: TGTGCCAGCAGCTTAGCCCTAAACACTGAAGCTTTCTTT; j_gene: TRBJ1-1; d_gene: NA; abundance: NA; len: 13; v_gene: TRBV7-6
CDR3aa: CASTPPWQPEAFF; CDR3nt: TGTGCCAGCACCCCCCCCTGGCAGCCTGAAGCTTTCTTT; j_gene: TRBJ1-1; d_gene: NA; abundance: few; len: 13; v_gene: TRBV2
CDR3aa: CASSSSRDHSGNTIYF; CDR3nt: TGTGCCAGCAGCTCAAGCCGGGATCACTCTGGAAACACCATATATTTT; j_gene: TRBJ1-3; d_gene: NA; abundance: NA; len: 16; v_gene: TRBV7-9
CDR3aa: CASSKDNSTMNTEAFF; CDR3nt: TGTGCCAGCAGCAAAGATAACTCGACTATGAACACTGAAGCTTTCTTT; j_gene: TRBJ1-1; d_gene: NA; abundance: NA; len: 16; v_gene: TRBV21-1
CDR3aa: CASRGLTGSNQPQHF; CDR3nt: TGTGCCAGCAGAGGCTTGACAGGGAGCAATCAGCCCCAGCATTTT; j_gene: TRBJ1-5; d_gene: TRBD1; abundance: NA; len: 15; v_gene: TRBV6-5
CDR3aa: CAWLGGGELFF; CDR3nt: TGTGCCTGGTTGGGGGGCGGGGAGCTGTTTTTT; j_gene: TRBJ2-2; d_gene: NA; abundance: NA; len: 11; v_gene: TRBV30
CDR3aa: CASGEITGYTEAFF; CDR3nt: TGTGCTAGTGGTGAGATCACAGGGTACACTGAAGCTTTCTTT; j_gene: TRBJ1-1; d_gene: NA; abundance: few; len: 14; v_gene: TRBV12-5
CDR3aa: CASSEPPGYGYTF; CDR3nt: TGTGCCAGCAGTGAGCCCCCGGGGTATGGCTACACCTTC; j_gene: TRBJ1-2; d_gene: NA; abundance: NA; len: 13; v_gene: TRBV2
CDR3aa: CASSLLALQETQYF; CDR3nt: TGTGCCAGCAGCTTGCTAGCCCTCCAAGAGACCCAGTACTTC; j_gene: TRBJ2-5; d_gene: NA; abundance: NA; len: 14; v_gene: TRBV5-4
CDR3aa: CASSSSDRGPLHF; CDR3nt: TGTGCCAGCAGTTCCTCGGACAGGGGGCCCCTCCACTTT; j_gene: TRBJ1-6; d_gene: TRBD1; abundance: NA; len: 13; v_gene: TRBV6-6
CDR3aa: CASSSPDRTNEQYF; CDR3nt: TGTGCCAGCAGCTCCCCGGACAGAACCAACGAGCAGTACTTC; j_gene: TRBJ2-7; d_gene: NA; abundance: NA; len: 14; v_gene: TRBV5-6
CDR3aa: CSVVFTTYGYTF; CDR3nt: TGCAGCGTTGTATTCACTACCTATGGCTACACCTTC; j_gene: TRBJ1-2; d_gene: NA; abundance: NA; len: 12; v_gene: TRBV29-1
CDR3aa: CASSLVGDETQYF; CDR3nt: TGTGCCAGCAGCTTGGTGGGCGATGAGACCCAGTACTTC; j_gene: TRBJ2-5; d_gene: NA; abundance: NA; len: 13; v_gene: TRBV5-4
CDR3aa: CAITDTEGLPAYEQYF; CDR3nt: TGTGCCATCACCGATACGGAAGGGCTTCCTGCCTACGAGCAGTACTTC; j_gene: TRBJ2-7; d_gene: NA; abundance: NA; len: 16; v_gene: TRBV10-3
CDR3aa: CASSPTTYNNYNEQFF; CDR3nt: TGTGCCAGCTCACCTACGACTTACAATAACTACAATGAGCAGTTCTTC; j_gene: TRBJ2-1; d_gene: NA; abundance: NA; len: 16; v_gene: TRBV18
CDR3aa: CASSLTAGGTEAFF; CDR3nt: TGTGCCAGCAGCTTAACCGCAGGGGGCACTGAAGCTTTCTTT; j_gene: TRBJ1-1; d_gene: TRBD1; abundance: NA; len: 14; v_gene: TRBV7-3
CDR3aa: CASSLDETQYF; CDR3nt: TGTGCCAGCAGCTTGGATGAGACCCAGTACTTC; j_gene: TRBJ2-5; d_gene: NA; abundance: NA; len: 11; v_gene: TRBV5-6
CDR3aa: CASSPRNNQPQHF; CDR3nt: TGTGCCAGCAGTCCACGTAACAATCAGCCCCAGCATTTT; j_gene: TRBJ1-5; d_gene: NA; abundance: once; len: 13; v_gene: TRBV27
CDR3aa: CASSFGAYYNEQFF; CDR3nt: TGTGCCAGCAGCTTCGGGGCTTATTACAATGAGCAGTTCTTC; j_gene: TRBJ2-1; d_gene: NA; abundance: NA; len: 14; v_gene: TRBV7-2
CDR3aa: CASKDRGWNEQFF; CDR3nt: TGTGCCAGCAAGGACAGGGGATGGAATGAGCAGTTCTTC; j_gene: TRBJ2-1; d_gene: TRBD1; abundance: NA; len: 13; v_gene: TRBV27
CDR3aa: CSVEGVMGQFYGYTF; CDR3nt: TGCAGCGTTGAAGGGGTGATGGGACAGTTCTATGGCTACACCTTC; j_gene: TRBJ1-2; d_gene: TRBD1; abundance: NA; len: 15; v_gene: TRBV29-1
CDR3aa: CASSQVLMGQGNEQFF; CDR3nt: TGCGCCAGCAGCCAAGTGTTAATGGGACAGGGGAATGAGCAGTTCTTC; j_gene: TRBJ2-1; d_gene: TRBD1; abundance: NA; len: 16; v_gene: TRBV4-1
CDR3aa: CASSLGDTTGELFF; CDR3nt: TGTGCCAGCAGTTTAGGGGACACCACCGGGGAGCTGTTTTTT; j_gene: TRBJ2-2; d_gene: NA; abundance: NA; len: 14; v_gene: TRBV27
CDR3aa: CASRDLSSGEKLFF; CDR3nt: TGTGCCAGCAGGGATCTGAGTTCGGGCGAAAAACTGTTTTTT; j_gene: TRBJ1-4; d_gene: NA; abundance: NA; len: 14; v_gene: TRBV6-1
CDR3aa: CATSGQYEQYF; CDR3nt: TGTGCCACCAGCGGTCAGTACGAGCAGTACTTC; j_gene: TRBJ2-7; d_gene: NA; abundance: NA; len: 11; v_gene: TRBV15